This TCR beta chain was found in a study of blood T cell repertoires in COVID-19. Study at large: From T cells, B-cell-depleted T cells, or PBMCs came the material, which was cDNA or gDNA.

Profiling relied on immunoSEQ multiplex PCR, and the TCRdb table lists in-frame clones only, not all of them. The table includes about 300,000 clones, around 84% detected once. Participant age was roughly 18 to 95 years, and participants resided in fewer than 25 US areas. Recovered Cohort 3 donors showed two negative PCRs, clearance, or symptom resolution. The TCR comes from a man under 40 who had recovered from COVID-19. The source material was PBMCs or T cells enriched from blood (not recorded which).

The CDR3 DNA is TGTGCCTGGAGACCCACCTGGGGGGGGGAGGTGGGTGGCTACACCTTC. It encodes CAWRPTWGGEVGGYTF. The chain links TRBV30 to TRBJ1-2; tentative D call: TRBD1 (5 bases). Germline assignment: CDR1 GTSNPN and CDR2 SVGIG (reference sequence). With 3 bases removed from V and 7 bases from J, the gap between germline ends came to 24 bases. This CDR3 comprises 16 residues.